The 27 T cell receptor beta chains listed next were all sequenced from one sample in a study of regulatory T cells in long-lasting Graves disease. Relying on iRepertoire HTBI primers and Arm-PCR of CDR3 regions, the team built TCR beta libraries. TCRdb re-derived calls from the multiplex PCR reads in MiXCR, one entry per CDR3 protein. The repertoire includes hundreds of thousands of distinct CDR3 sequences, 21% of them detected once, and roughly an eighth sits in the top ten. Time point noted: persistent/refractory GD, antithyroid drugs over 5 years with positive TRAb. RNA isolated from PBMCs was used to make the TCR library. The source was peripheral blood mononuclear cells (PBMCs), collected when the disease was refractory, from a patient treated with antithyroid drugs. These receptors came from a female donor with Graves disease.

The table lists this clonotype with a few counts. The junction departs from germline at one end; a sequencing error may be responsible. V is TRBV5-1 and J is TRBJ2-2, with TRBD2 matching over 13 bases. The CDR3 is made up of 15 amino acids. Germline CDR1 and CDR2: SGHRS and YFSETQ. CDR3 sequence: CASSRTSGRGGELFF. The CDR3 DNA sequence: TGTGCCAGCAGCCGGACTAGCGGGAGAGGGGGGGAGCTGTTTTTT.

This clonotype was counted ten times or more. The chain's CDR3 is CASSFGGGRLGELFF. The CDR3 DNA reads as TGTGCCAGCAGTTTTGGGGGAGGGCGTCTCGGGGAGCTGTTTTTT. This chain joins TRBV28 and TRBJ2-2; 7 positions match TRBD2. V lost 3 bases to trimming and J lost 7 bases; unmatched junction nucleotides: 8. Looked up from germline, CDR1 is MDHEN and CDR2 is SYDVKM. This CDR3 is built from 15 residues.

The V and J genes are TRBV5-1 and TRBJ2-7; D perhaps matches TRBD2 (6 bases). Trimming removed 0 bases at V and 7 bases at J, with 20 bases between. Germline V gives CDR1 SGHRS, CDR2 YFSETQ. This CDR3 has 16 residues. CDR3 protein: CASSLGAGTNRGEQYF. CDR3 nucleotides: TGCGCCAGCAGCTTGGGGGCCGGGACCAACCGGGGGGAGCAGTACTTC.

CDR3: CASSSISGQGLNEQYF. CDR3 nucleotides: TGTGCCAGCAGCTCGATATCGGGACAGGGGTTAAACGAGCAGTACTTC. The chain employs TRBV7-6 and TRBJ2-7; 10 nucleotides line up with TRBD1. CDR3 length: 16 amino acids. CDR1 SGHVS and CDR2 FNYEAQ come from the germline V gene. The trim removed 4 bases at V and 5 bases at J, leaving 11 bases unmatched. Variable domain in full (rest from reference TRBV7-6 and TRBJ2-7): GAGVSQSPRYKVTKRGQDVALRCDPISGHVSLYWYRQALGQGPEFLTYFNYEAQQDKSGLPNDRFSAERPEGSISTLTIQRTEQRDSAMYRCASSSISGQGLNEQYFGPGTRLTVT.

This clonotype was seen more than once but under ten times. This rearrangement joins TRBV27 to TRBJ1-6, with a weak D call TRBD1 (6 bases). The CDR3 is made up of 14 amino acids. Germline CDR1 and CDR2: MNHEY and SMNVEV (reference sequence). V lost 1 base and J lost 13, with 14 bases in between. In DNA, the CDR3 is TGTGCCAGCAGTTTATTAAAACAGGGTTATCCCCTCCACTTT. Translation: CASSLLKQGYPLHF.

This clonotype was counted once. This chain joins TRBV2 and TRBJ2-1; possible D gene TRBD2, 6 bases. Trimming cost V 3 bases and J 0 bases, with 9 bases left between them. The CDR3 loop spans 15 amino acids. Germline assignment: CDR1 SNHLY and CDR2 FYNNEI. The chain's CDR3 is CASSDKLASYNEQFF. The DNA for the CDR3 is TGTGCCAGCAGTGACAAACTAGCCTCCTACAATGAGCAGTTCTTC.

A remark on this clonotype: This may stem from a read error, because a much larger clone lies one nucleotide away. This chain uses TRBV6-1 with TRBJ2-2, with 10 bases aligning to TRBD2. Germline trimming cut 6 bases from V and 4 bases from J; bases unmatched to any gene: 11. The germline CDR1 and CDR2 sequences are MNHNS and SASEGT. The CDR3 extends over 17 amino acids. In nucleotides, the CDR3 is TGTGCCAGCAGCCCGGTGGCTAGCGGGAGCGGCACCGGGGAGCTGTTTTTT. This codes for CASSPVASGSGTGELFF.

Points on this clonotype: Since a much larger clone is just one base distant, this may be a read error. This chain connects TRBV10-3 to TRBJ2-7; 7 nucleotides line up with TRBD2. Germline V gene lookup returns CDR1 ENHRY and CDR2 SYGVKD. The CDR3 has 13 residues. CDR3 nucleotide sequence: TGTGCCGTCAGTGCTGGGACTAATAATGAGCAGTACTTC. Its translation is CAVSAGTNNEQYF.

This clonotype was found many times. J is TRBJ1-5 and V is TRBV29-1; 9 positions match TRBD1. J was trimmed by 5 bases and V by 6 bases; bases with no gene match: 8. Germline loops: CDR1 SQVTM, CDR2 ANQGSEA. The CDR3 covers 14 residues. CDR3 nucleotides: TGCAGCGTCACGTCCGGGACAGGGCATCAGCCCCAGCATTTT. Residues: CSVTSGTGHQPQHF.

The chain links TRBV6-2 or TRBV6-3 to TRBJ2-1; D may match TRBD1 or TRBD2 (5 bases each). The V gene's germline CDR1 is MNHEY and CDR2 SVGEGT. The germline V and J ends were trimmed by 3 bases and 4 bases, with 16 bases remaining between them. This CDR3 is built from 16 residues. In DNA, the CDR3 is TGTGCCAGCAGTTATTCTGGGGGAAGCCTTTACAATGAGCAGTTCTTC. It is translated as CASSYSGGSLYNEQFF.

The sample holds one count of this clonotype. Just one base apart from a much larger clone, this may be a read error. The chain combines TRBV10-3 with TRBJ2-7; TRBD1 agrees at 8 bases. V lost 10 bases and J lost 12; bases outside the gene matches: 17. CDR3 length: 13 residues. In germline, CDR1 is ENHRY, CDR2 SYGVKD. This CDR3 reads CATLATTGDDLYF. The CDR3, as DNA: TGTGCCACCCTTGCGACGACAGGGGACGATTTGTACTTC.

The table lists this clonotype with many counts. The chain couples TRBV27 to TRBJ1-1, with TRBD1 as a possible D gene (6 bases). Germline V CDR1 and CDR2: MNHEY, SMNVEV (reference sequence). The CDR3 totals 14 residues. The ends were cut back, 4 bases at V and 8 bases at J, with 17 bases in the middle. This CDR3 is CASSSADRRWEAFF. The CDR3 DNA reads TGTGCCAGCAGTTCCGCCGACAGGAGGTGGGAAGCTTTCTTT.

This clonotype has ten or more counts. As DNA, the CDR3 is TGTGCCAGCAGTTTAGCGCCAGTGGGACAGGGTGAAGCTTTCTTT. Amino acid sequence: CASSLAPVGQGEAFF. V and J are TRBV28 and TRBJ1-1; 9 bases are a match to TRBD1. V gave up 2 bases and J gave up 7 bases; unmatched junction bases: 8. The CDR3 length is 15 residues. The germline V gene has CDR1 MDHEN and CDR2 SYDVKM. The entire variable domain, with the rest obtained from reference TRBV28 and TRBJ1-1, is as follows: DVKVTQSSRYLVKRTGEKVFLECVQDMDHENMFWYRQDPGLGLRLIYFSYDVKMKEKGDIPEGYSVSREKKERFSLILESASTNQTSMYLCASSLAPVGQGEAFFGQGTRLTVV.

This clonotype was detected many times. V is TRBV20-1 and J is TRBJ2-5, with 7 bases lining up with TRBD1. Germline CDR1 and CDR2: DFQATT and SNEGSKA (reference sequence). V was clipped by 6 bases and J by 3 bases; unmatched bases: 7. The CDR3 loop spans 13 amino acids. CDR3 sequence: CSAPDRAKETQYF. CDR3 coding DNA: TGCAGTGCCCCTGACAGGGCCAAAGAGACCCAGTACTTC.

This clonotype was counted a few times. The V gene is TRBV11-2, the J gene TRBJ2-7; TRBD2 matches at 12 bases. With 6 bases clipped from V and 4 bases from J, the junction kept 10 bases outside the gene matches. The CDR3 is 16 amino acids. Per germline, CDR1 SGHAT and CDR2 FQNNGV. This chain's CDR3 is CASRPYATSGSYEQYF. DNA of the CDR3: TGTGCCAGCAGACCGTACGCGACTAGCGGGAGTTACGAGCAGTACTTC.

This clonotype has a count of ten or more. The chain couples TRBV3-1 to TRBJ1-5, with 7 bases aligning to TRBD1. The CDR3 runs to 16 residues. Germline CDR1 and CDR2: LGHDT and YNNKEL (reference sequence). Losses at the gene ends were 2 bases for V and 10 bases for J; bases not matched to a gene: 14. CDR3 loop: CASSQMTGSRGGPQHF. DNA for the CDR3: TGTGCCAGCAGCCAAATGACAGGGTCAAGGGGTGGACCCCAGCATTTT.

CDR3 sequence (DNA): TGTGCCAGCAGCAAGGGAGCATCTGCCTACGAGCAGTACTTC. This codes for CASSKGASAYEQYF. The V call is TRBV7-8, the J call TRBJ2-7; D perhaps matches TRBD2 (5 bases). The germline V and J ends were trimmed by 5 bases and 2 bases, with 13 bases remaining between them. CDR1 SGHVS and CDR2 FQNEAQ come from the germline V gene. The CDR3 is made up of 14 amino acids.

This clonotype showed up many times. This chain links TRBV7-3 with TRBJ1-4, with D tentatively TRBD1 (6 bases). This CDR3 contains 16 residues. V was cut by 4 bases and J by 0 bases, with 12 bases left in between. In germline, CDR1 is SGHTA, CDR2 FQGTGA. The DNA for the CDR3 is TGTGCCAGCAGCTCCGGGACAAGCTCAACTAATGAAAAACTGTTTTTT. It encodes CASSSGTSSTNEKLFF.

J is TRBJ1-5 and V is TRBV20-1, with 10 bases identical to TRBD1. Trimming took 1 base from V and 6 from J; bases not matched to a gene: 9. CDR1 and CDR2 (germline): DFQATT, SNEGSKA (reference sequence). The CDR3 extends over 16 amino acids. DNA for the CDR3: TGCAGTGCTAGAGGTCCGGGACAGGGGTTCAGTCAGCCCCAGCATTTT. Encoded protein: CSARGPGQGFSQPQHF.

This rearrangement joins TRBV20-1 to TRBJ2-1, with a possible D match to TRBD2 (5 bases). CDR1 DFQATT and CDR2 SNEGSKA come from the germline V gene (reference sequence). The CDR3 loop spans 14 amino acids. Trimming shortened V by 5 bases and J by 5 bases, and 16 bases separated the two germline ends. CDR3 loop: CSAPRRPGHNEQFF. The CDR3, as DNA: TGCAGTGCTCCCCGGAGGCCCGGTCACAATGAGCAGTTCTTC.

This clonotype was found a few times. The chain recombines TRBV12-3 or TRBV12-4 with TRBJ2-5, with TRBD2 matching over 12 bases. V lost 6 bases, J lost 2 bases, and 4 bases stayed unmatched. The CDR3 has 15 amino acids. The chain's CDR3 is CASSKTSGRQETQYF. CDR3 bases: TGTGCCAGCAGCAAGACTAGCGGGAGACAAGAGACCCAGTACTTC.

The V gene is TRBV11-2, the J gene TRBJ2-3; D may be TRBD2 (5 bases). Germline-derived CDR1 and CDR2 are SGHAT and FQNNGV. V dropped 3 bases and J dropped 3 bases, with 16 bases sitting between them. The CDR3 length is 16 residues. The CDR3 DNA reads TGTGCCAGCAGCTTGACGGCTGAGGGAATGACAGATACGCAGTATTTT. It codes for CASSLTAEGMTDTQYF.

In regard to this clonotype: One end of the junction does not line up with germline, which may come from a read error. The genes are TRBV6-2 or TRBV6-3 and TRBJ2-4, with TRBD2 as a possible D gene (5 bases). Germline V gives CDR1 MNHEY, CDR2 SVGEGT. The CDR3 extends over 15 amino acids. CDR3 residues: CASSYFESGKSIQYF. The CDR3 bases are TGTGCCAGCAGTTACTTCGAGTCCGGGAAAAGCATTCAGTACTTC.

Ten or more counts support this clonotype. The rearrangement links TRBV5-6 to TRBJ2-2; D is perhaps TRBD1 or TRBD2 (5 bases each). Trimming left V 4 bases short and J 0 bases short, with 10 bases between. Germline lookup yields CDR1 SGHDT and CDR2 YYEEEE. The CDR3 runs 15 residues. The CDR3 sequence is CASSRDGTNTGELFF. The CDR3 DNA follows: TGTGCCAGCAGCCGGGACGGAACGAACACCGGGGAGCTGTTTTTT. Variable domain in full (rest from reference TRBV5-6 and TRBJ2-2): DAGVTQSPTHLIKTRGQQVTLRCSPKSGHDTVSWYQQALGQGPQFIFQYYEEEERQRGNFPDRFSGHQFPNYSSELNVNALLLGDSALYLCASSRDGTNTGELFFGEGSRLTVL.

Concerning this clonotype: This may be a read error: a much more frequent sequence differs by one nucleotide. The chain couples TRBV27 to TRBJ2-2; D may correspond to TRBD1 or TRBD2 (5 bases each). CDR1 MNHEY and CDR2 SMNVEV come from the germline V gene (reference sequence). V was pared by 8 bases and J by 4 bases, with 11 bases between. The CDR3 consists of 13 residues. The CDR3 DNA sequence: TGTGCCAGCGGGACGGCCCGCACCGGGGAGCTGTTTTTT. Translation gives CASGTARTGELFF.

This clonotype was counted at least ten times. The V gene is TRBV18, the J gene TRBJ2-7; TRBD1 agrees at 9 bases. Germline lookup yields CDR1 KGHSH and CDR2 LQKENI. The CDR3 spans 15 residues. The junction had 10 bases not matched to a gene; V was cut back by 4 bases and J by 6 bases. CDR3 nucleotides: TGTGCCAGCTCACTGTCCGGGACAGGGTCCGGCGAGCAGTACTTC. Protein: CASSLSGTGSGEQYF.

This clonotype was seen more than once but under ten times. The rearrangement uses TRBV2 and TRBJ2-1, with 11 nucleotides matching TRBD2. The CDR3 extends over 15 amino acids. The germline V gene has CDR1 SNHLY and CDR2 FYNNEI. V lost 2 bases and J lost 8; bases outside the gene matches: 5. The CDR3 spells CASSELGLAEDEQFF. The CDR3 bases are TGTGCCAGCAGTGAACTGGGACTAGCGGAGGATGAGCAGTTCTTC.